This T cell receptor (beta chain) comes out of a study of blood T cell repertoires in COVID-19. In the study overall: Spain, Italy and the United States supplied samples that represented acute and convalescent COVID-19.

The count of this clone is one. As originally analysed: Estimates of nucleated cell counts were drawn from the amplification of reference gene primers. Measured with immunoSEQ multiplex PCR; TCRdb has only the in-frame clones, and not every one. That table supplies the V and J calls and clone size; D and trimming were determined from the DNA. The sample shows about 380,000 clones, almost 90% of them seen only once. The receptor comes from a young man with active or convalescent COVID-19. Specimen: peripheral blood.

DNA for the CDR3: TGTGCCAGCAGCTTAAGTGGGGAGAATACGCAGTATTTT. Its protein is CASSLSGENTQYF. This sequence joins TRBV11-3 and TRBJ2-3; possible D gene TRBD2, 5 bases. The V gene lost 2 bases and the J gene lost 7 bases, with 10 bases spanning the gap. The CDR3 contains 13 residues. Germline V gene sequence: CDR1 SGHNT, CDR2 YENEEA.